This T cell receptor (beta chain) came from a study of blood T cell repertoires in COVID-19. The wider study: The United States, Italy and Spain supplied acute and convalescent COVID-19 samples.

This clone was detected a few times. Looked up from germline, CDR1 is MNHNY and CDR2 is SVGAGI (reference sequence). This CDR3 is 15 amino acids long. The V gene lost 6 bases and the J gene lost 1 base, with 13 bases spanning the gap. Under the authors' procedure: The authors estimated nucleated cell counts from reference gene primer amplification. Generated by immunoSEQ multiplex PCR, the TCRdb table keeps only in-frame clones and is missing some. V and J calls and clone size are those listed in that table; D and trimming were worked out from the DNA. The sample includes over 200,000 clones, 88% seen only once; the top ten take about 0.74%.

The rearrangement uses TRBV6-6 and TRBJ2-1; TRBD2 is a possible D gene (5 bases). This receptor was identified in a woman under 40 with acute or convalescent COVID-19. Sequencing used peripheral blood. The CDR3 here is CASSLAEGSYNEQFF. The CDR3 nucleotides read TGTGCCAGCAGCCTGGCTGAGGGTTCCTACAATGAGCAGTTCTTC.